This T cell receptor (beta chain) was identified in a study of response to subunit inactivated influenza vaccine. TCRdb processed the RT-PCR reads anew with MiXCR; each CDR3 protein has one entry. Of about 530,000 distinct CDR3 sequences in the sample, about an eighth were seen once. The V and J ends lost 0 bases and 4 bases respectively, with 18 bases between them. There are 17 residues in the CDR3. This chain connects TRBV12-3 or TRBV12-4 to TRBJ1-2; D may be TRBD1 (5 bases). This sequence originates from a man aged 45-65 years who received an inactivated influenza vaccine. The source material was PBMCs from blood, sampled roughly 46 days after vaccination. CDR3 region: CASSLAVGTTWGYGYTF. In DNA, the CDR3 is TGTGCCAGCAGTTTAGCGGTGGGGACGACCTGGGGCTATGGCTACACCTTC.